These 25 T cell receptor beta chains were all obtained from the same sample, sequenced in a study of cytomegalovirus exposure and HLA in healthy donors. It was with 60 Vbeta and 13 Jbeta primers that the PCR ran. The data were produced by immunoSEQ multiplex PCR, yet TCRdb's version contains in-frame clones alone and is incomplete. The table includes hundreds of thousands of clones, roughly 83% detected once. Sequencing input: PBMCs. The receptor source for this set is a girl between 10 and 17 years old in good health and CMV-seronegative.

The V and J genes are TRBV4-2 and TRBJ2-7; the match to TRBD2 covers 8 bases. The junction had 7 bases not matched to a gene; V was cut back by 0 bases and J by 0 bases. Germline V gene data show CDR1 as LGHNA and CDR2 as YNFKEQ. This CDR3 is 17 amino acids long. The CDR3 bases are TGTGCCAGCAGCCAAGATAGGGTAGCGGGGAGCTCCTACGAGCAGTACTTC. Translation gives CASSQDRVAGSSYEQYF.

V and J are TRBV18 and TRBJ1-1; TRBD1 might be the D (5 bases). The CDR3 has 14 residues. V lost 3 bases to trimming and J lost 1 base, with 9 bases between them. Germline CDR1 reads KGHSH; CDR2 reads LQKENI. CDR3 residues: CASSPQTENTEAFF. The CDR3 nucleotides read TGTGCCAGCTCACCTCAGACAGAGAACACTGAAGCTTTCTTT.

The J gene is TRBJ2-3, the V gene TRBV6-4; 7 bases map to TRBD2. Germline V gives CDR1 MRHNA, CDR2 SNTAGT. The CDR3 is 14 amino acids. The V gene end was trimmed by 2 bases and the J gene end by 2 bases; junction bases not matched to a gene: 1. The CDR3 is CASSDSGATDTQYF. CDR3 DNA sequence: TGTGCCAGCAGTGACAGCGGGGCCACAGATACGCAGTATTTT.

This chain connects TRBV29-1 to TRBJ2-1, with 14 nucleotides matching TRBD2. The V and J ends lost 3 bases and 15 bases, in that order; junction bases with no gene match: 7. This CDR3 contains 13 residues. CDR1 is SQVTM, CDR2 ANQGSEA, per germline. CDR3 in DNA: TGCAGCGTTGACGGGACTAGCGGGAGTTCTAGGTTCTTC. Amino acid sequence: CSVDGTSGSSRFF.

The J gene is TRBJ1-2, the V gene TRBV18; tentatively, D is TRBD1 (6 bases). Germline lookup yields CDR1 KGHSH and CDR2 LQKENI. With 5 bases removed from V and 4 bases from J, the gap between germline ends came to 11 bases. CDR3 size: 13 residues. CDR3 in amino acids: CASSGGQLYGYTF. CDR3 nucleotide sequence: TGTGCCAGCTCAGGCGGACAGCTCTATGGCTACACCTTC.

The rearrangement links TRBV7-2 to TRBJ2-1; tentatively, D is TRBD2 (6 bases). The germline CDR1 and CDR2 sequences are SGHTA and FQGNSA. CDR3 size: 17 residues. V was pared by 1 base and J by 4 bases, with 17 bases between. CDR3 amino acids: CASSLGGETIYYNEQFF. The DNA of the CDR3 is TGTGCCAGCAGCTTAGGCGGGGAAACGATATATTACAATGAGCAGTTCTTC.

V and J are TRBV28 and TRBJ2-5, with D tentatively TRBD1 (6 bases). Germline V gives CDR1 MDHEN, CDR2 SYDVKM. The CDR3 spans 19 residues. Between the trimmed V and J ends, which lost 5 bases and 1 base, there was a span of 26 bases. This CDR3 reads CASSPRTVKATRGQETQYF. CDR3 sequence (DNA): TGTGCCAGCAGTCCGAGGACAGTTAAGGCCACAAGGGGCCAAGAGACCCAGTACTTC.

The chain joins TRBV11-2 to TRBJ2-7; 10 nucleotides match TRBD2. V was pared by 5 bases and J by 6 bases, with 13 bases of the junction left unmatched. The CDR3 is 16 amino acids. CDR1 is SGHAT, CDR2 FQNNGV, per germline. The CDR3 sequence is CASSDLLAGATGEQYF. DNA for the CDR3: TGTGCCAGCAGCGATTTGCTAGCGGGAGCTACGGGCGAGCAGTACTTC.

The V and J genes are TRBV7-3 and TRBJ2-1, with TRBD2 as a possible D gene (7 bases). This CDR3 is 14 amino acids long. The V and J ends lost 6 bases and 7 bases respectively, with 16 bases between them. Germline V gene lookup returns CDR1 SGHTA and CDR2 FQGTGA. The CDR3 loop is CASSLLGGPNEQFF. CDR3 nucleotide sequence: TGTGCCAGCAGTCTTCTGGGGGGGCCGAATGAGCAGTTCTTC.

As DNA, the CDR3 is TGCAGTGCTAGATCATACGAGCAGTACTTC. Its protein product is CSARSYEQYF. The rearrangement uses TRBV20-1 and TRBJ2-5; D gene unclear. Gene TRBJ2-7 matches the end of the DNA better, so the J call may be wrong. Germline-derived CDR1 and CDR2 are DFQATT and SNEGSKA (reference sequence). The CDR3 runs 10 residues.

CDR3 sequence: CAWSVGAMNTEAFF. In nucleotides, the CDR3 is TGTGCCTGGAGTGTGGGGGCTATGAACACTGAAGCTTTCTTT. This chain uses TRBV30 with TRBJ1-1, with D possibly TRBD1 on 6 matching bases. Germline V lookup: CDR1 GTSNPN, CDR2 SVGIG (reference sequence). Trimming removed 0 bases from V and 0 bases from J, with 8 bases in between. CDR3 length: 14 residues. The whole variable domain, remainder taken from reference TRBV30 and TRBJ1-1, is SQTIHQWPATLVQPVGSPLSLECTVEGTSNPNLYWYRQAAGRGLQLLFYSVGIGQISSEVPQNLSASRPQDRQFILSSKKLLLSDSGFYLCAWSVGAMNTEAFFGQGTRLTVV.

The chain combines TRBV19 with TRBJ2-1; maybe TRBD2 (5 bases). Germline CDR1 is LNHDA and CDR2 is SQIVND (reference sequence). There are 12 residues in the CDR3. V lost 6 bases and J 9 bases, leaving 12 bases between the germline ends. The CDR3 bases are TGTGCCAGTAGCCCGGGGTCTGGTGAGCAGTTCTTC. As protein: CASSPGSGEQFF.

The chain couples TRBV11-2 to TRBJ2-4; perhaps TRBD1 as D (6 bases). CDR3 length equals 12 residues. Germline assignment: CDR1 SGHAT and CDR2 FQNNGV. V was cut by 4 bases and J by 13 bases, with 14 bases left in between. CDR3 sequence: CASSSSDRGQYF. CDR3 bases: TGTGCCAGCAGCTCGTCGGACAGAGGGCAGTACTTC.

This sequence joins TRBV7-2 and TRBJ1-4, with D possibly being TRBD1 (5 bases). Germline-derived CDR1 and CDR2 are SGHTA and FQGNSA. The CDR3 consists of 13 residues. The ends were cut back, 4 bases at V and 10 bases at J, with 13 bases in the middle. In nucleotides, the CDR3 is TGTGCCAGCAGCTCGCGCGGGGGAGGAAAACTGTTTTTT. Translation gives CASSSRGGGKLFF.

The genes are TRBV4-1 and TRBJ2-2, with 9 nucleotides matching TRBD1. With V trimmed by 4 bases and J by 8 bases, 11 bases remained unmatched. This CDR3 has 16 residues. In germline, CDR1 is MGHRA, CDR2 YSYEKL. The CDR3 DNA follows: TGCGCCAGCAGCCGGCAGGACAGGGGCACCCCTGGGGAGCTGTTTTTT. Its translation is CASSRQDRGTPGELFF.

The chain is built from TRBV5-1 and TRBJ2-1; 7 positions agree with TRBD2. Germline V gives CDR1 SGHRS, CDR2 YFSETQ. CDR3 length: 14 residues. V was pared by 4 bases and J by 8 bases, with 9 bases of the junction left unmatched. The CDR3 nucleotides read TGCGCCAGCAGCCAGCGGGACGGGTTGGATGAGCAGTTCTTC. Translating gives CASSQRDGLDEQFF.

The CDR3 reads CASSPDTANTGELFF. The CDR3 DNA reads TGTGCCAGCTCGCCGGACACAGCGAACACCGGGGAGCTGTTTTTT. The chain recombines TRBV7-3 with TRBJ2-2, with a possible D match to TRBD1 (5 bases). Germline CDR1 reads SGHTA; CDR2 reads FQGTGA. The CDR3 is 15 amino acids. Deletions cut 8 bases from V and 0 bases from J, with 13 bases between.

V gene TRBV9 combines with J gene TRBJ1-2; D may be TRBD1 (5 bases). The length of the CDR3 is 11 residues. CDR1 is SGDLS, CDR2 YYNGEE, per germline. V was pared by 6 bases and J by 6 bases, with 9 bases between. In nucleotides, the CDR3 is TGTGCCAGCAAGGGGCGCGATGGCTACACCTTC. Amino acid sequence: CASKGRDGYTF.

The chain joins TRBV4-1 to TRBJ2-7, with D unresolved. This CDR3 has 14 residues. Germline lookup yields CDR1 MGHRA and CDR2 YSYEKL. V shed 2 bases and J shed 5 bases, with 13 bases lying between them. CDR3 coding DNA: TGCGCCAGCAGCCAAAGGTCGGCAGGCAACGAGCAGTACTTC. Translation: CASSQRSAGNEQYF.

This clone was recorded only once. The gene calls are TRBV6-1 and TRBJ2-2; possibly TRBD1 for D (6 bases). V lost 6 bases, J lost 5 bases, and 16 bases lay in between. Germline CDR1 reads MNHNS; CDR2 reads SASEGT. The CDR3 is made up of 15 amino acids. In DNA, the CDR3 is TGTGCCAGCAGCTTCGGACAGAGGCTTACCGGGGAGCTGTTTTTT. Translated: CASSFGQRLTGELFF.

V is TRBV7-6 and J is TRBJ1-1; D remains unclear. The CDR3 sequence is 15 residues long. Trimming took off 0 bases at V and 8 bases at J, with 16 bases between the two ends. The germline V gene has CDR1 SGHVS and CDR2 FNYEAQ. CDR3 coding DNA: TGTGCCAGCAGCTTAGCGATGGATCACAGAGGGGAAGCTTTCTTT. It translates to CASSLAMDHRGEAFF.

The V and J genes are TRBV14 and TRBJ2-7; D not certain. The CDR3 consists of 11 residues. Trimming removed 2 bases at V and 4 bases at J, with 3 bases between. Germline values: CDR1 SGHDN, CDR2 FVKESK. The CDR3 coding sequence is TGTGCCAGCAGCCAACTGTACGAGCAGTACTTC. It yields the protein CASSQLYEQYF.

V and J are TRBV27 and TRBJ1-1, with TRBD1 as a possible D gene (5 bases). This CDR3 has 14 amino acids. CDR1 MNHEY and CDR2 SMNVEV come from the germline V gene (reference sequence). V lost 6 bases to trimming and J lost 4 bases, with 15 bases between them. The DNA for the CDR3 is TGTGCCAGCAGAAAGGAGGGGATCACCACTGAAGCTTTCTTT. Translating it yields CASRKEGITTEAFF.

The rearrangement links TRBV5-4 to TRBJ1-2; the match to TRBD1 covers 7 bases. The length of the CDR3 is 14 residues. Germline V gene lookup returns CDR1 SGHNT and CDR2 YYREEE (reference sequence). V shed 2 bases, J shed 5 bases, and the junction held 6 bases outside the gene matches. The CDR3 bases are TGTGCCAGCAGCTTCACAGGGGATGGATATGGCTACACCTTC. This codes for CASSFTGDGYGYTF.

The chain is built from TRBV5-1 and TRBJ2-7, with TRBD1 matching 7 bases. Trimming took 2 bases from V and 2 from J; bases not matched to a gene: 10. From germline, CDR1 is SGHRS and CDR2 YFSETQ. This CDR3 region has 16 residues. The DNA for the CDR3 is TGCGCCAGCAGCTTACCGACAGGGACGGGCCCCTACGAGCAGTACTTC. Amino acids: CASSLPTGTGPYEQYF.